Reported below is one T cell receptor (beta chain). Measured with immunoSEQ multiplex PCR; TCRdb has only the in-frame clones, and not every one. The sample contains fewer than 70,000 clones, around three quarters of which appear only once. This sample was taken from a study of blood T cell repertoires in COVID-19. V was pared by 7 bases and J by 2 bases, with 8 bases between. Germline CDR1 SNHLY, CDR2 FYNNEI. The CDR3 contains 12 residues. Sequenced: peripheral blood. The rearrangement links TRBV2 to TRBJ1-1; D not certain. This TCR derives from a man aged 55-75 years with acute or convalescent COVID-19. The CDR3 DNA sequence: TGTGCCAGCATTGGAGAAAACACTGAAGCTTTCTTT. Translation gives CASIGENTEAFF.